This is a list of T cell receptor beta chains from one sample in a study of CD8 T cells in ankylosing spondylitis. TCRdb processed the 5' RACE reads anew with MiXCR; each CDR3 protein has one entry. The sample carries a few hundred thousand distinct CDR3 sequences, 18% recorded once. What was sequenced was blood, either unsorted or a sorted T cell fraction (not recorded which). The receptors were sampled from a male donor with ankylosing spondylitis or in good health (not recorded which). Both conserved end residues are part of each CDR3. A D gene is named only where the DNA matches it firmly. Clone sizes are given selectively: once, few, many, or a class where the clone is expanded.

len: 15; v_gene: TRBV4-2; j_gene: TRBJ2-7; d_gene: -; abundance: few; CDR3nt: TGTGCCAGCAGCCCGATTGTTGGGGGGACCTACGAGCAGTACTTC; CDR3aa: CASSPIVGGTYEQYF
len: 14; v_gene: TRBV12-3/TRBV12-4; j_gene: TRBJ2-3; d_gene: -; abundance: -; CDR3nt: TGTGCCAGCAGTTTCTCGCGGAGAACAGATACGCAGTATTTT; CDR3aa: CASSFSRRTDTQYF
len: 16; v_gene: TRBV4-1; j_gene: TRBJ2-7; d_gene: TRBD1; abundance: -; CDR3nt: TGCGCCAGCAGCTCTCAACAGGGGGCGATCGGCTACGAGCAGTACTTC; CDR3aa: CASSSQQGAIGYEQYF
len: 15; v_gene: TRBV4-3; j_gene: TRBJ1-1; d_gene: TRBD1; abundance: few; CDR3nt: TGCGCCAGCAGCCAAGGGACAGGGTCGGGCACTGAAGCTTTCTTT; CDR3aa: CASSQGTGSGTEAFF
len: 15; v_gene: TRBV5-1; j_gene: TRBJ2-7; d_gene: TRBD2; abundance: -; CDR3nt: TGCGCCAGCAGCTTGGCTAGCGGGAGTAGACACGAGCAGTACTTC; CDR3aa: CASSLASGSRHEQYF
len: 16; v_gene: TRBV27; j_gene: TRBJ2-5; d_gene: TRBD2; abundance: -; CDR3nt: TGTGCCAGCAGTTTGTCGGCTAGCGGTTTGAAAGAGACCCAGTACTTC; CDR3aa: CASSLSASGLKETQYF
len: 13; v_gene: TRBV9; j_gene: TRBJ2-3; d_gene: -; abundance: -; CDR3nt: TGTGCCAGCAGCGTATCGGTCACAGATACGCAGTATTTT; CDR3aa: CASSVSVTDTQYF
len: 13; v_gene: TRBV29-1; j_gene: TRBJ2-2; d_gene: -; abundance: few; CDR3nt: TGCAGCGTCGGGGGCCCTTACACCGGGGAGCTGTTTTTT; CDR3aa: CSVGGPYTGELFF
len: 15; v_gene: TRBV4-1; j_gene: TRBJ2-7; d_gene: -; abundance: few; CDR3nt: TGCGCCAGCAGCCAAGCTATGGCGGGATCCTACGAGCAGTACTTC; CDR3aa: CASSQAMAGSYEQYF
len: 19; v_gene: TRBV18; j_gene: TRBJ1-4; d_gene: TRBD1; abundance: -; CDR3nt: TGTGCCAGCTCACCGACAGGGACACAAGTCACACCAACTAATGAAAAACTGTTTTTT; CDR3aa: CASSPTGTQVTPTNEKLFF
len: 13; v_gene: TRBV3-1; j_gene: TRBJ2-2; d_gene: -; abundance: few; CDR3nt: TGTGCCAGCAGCCATCGTAACACCGGGGAGCTGTTTTTT; CDR3aa: CASSHRNTGELFF
len: 19; v_gene: TRBV5-1; j_gene: TRBJ2-1; d_gene: -; abundance: -; CDR3nt: TGCGCCAGCAGCTCGGGGGGGTTAGGGGGCCGGACCACCTACAATGAGCAGTTCTTC; CDR3aa: CASSSGGLGGRTTYNEQFF
len: 14; v_gene: TRBV2; j_gene: TRBJ2-3; d_gene: -; abundance: few; CDR3nt: TGTGCCAGCAGCCCCGAACTGAAGGCAGATACGCAGTATTTT; CDR3aa: CASSPELKADTQYF
len: 14; v_gene: TRBV7-9; j_gene: TRBJ2-7; d_gene: -; abundance: -; CDR3nt: TGTGCCAGCAGCTTAGGGCTCAATGACTACGAGCAGTACTTC; CDR3aa: CASSLGLNDYEQYF
len: 15; v_gene: TRBV29-1; j_gene: TRBJ2-7; d_gene: TRBD1; abundance: few; CDR3nt: TGCAGCGTTGAAGAGGAAGACAGGGCGGACTACGAGCAGTACTTC; CDR3aa: CSVEEEDRADYEQYF
len: 14; v_gene: TRBV15; j_gene: TRBJ2-7; d_gene: TRBD1; abundance: -; CDR3nt: TGTGCCACCAGCACCGGGACAGGGTTCAACGAGCAGTACTTC; CDR3aa: CATSTGTGFNEQYF
len: 15; v_gene: TRBV15; j_gene: TRBJ2-3; d_gene: TRBD2; abundance: -; CDR3nt: TGTGCCACCAGCAGAGTCGGGGGGACCACAGATACGCAGTATTTT; CDR3aa: CATSRVGGTTDTQYF
len: 16; v_gene: TRBV5-5; j_gene: TRBJ2-5; d_gene: -; abundance: -; CDR3nt: TGTGCCAGCAGCTTGGTACAGTTCCCGATCCCGGAGACCCAGTACTTC; CDR3aa: CASSLVQFPIPETQYF
len: 15; v_gene: TRBV4-1; j_gene: TRBJ2-3; d_gene: -; abundance: -; CDR3nt: TGCGCCAGCAGCCAAGCGGCGGTATACACAGATACGCAGTATTTT; CDR3aa: CASSQAAVYTDTQYF
len: 11; v_gene: TRBV4-2; j_gene: TRBJ2-5; d_gene: -; abundance: few; CDR3nt: TGTGCCAGCAGCAATGCAGAGACCCAGTACTTC; CDR3aa: CASSNAETQYF
len: 14; v_gene: TRBV7-9; j_gene: TRBJ2-2; d_gene: -; abundance: few; CDR3nt: TGTGCCAGCAGCTTAGCGGAGAACACCGGGGAGCTGTTTTTT; CDR3aa: CASSLAENTGELFF
len: 18; v_gene: TRBV5-1; j_gene: TRBJ2-3; d_gene: TRBD2; abundance: -; CDR3nt: TGCGCCAGCAGCTTGGAGGGGGGTCCTAGCGGGAGTACAGATACGCAGTATTTT; CDR3aa: CASSLEGGPSGSTDTQYF
len: 12; v_gene: TRBV7-8; j_gene: TRBJ1-4; d_gene: -; abundance: few; CDR3nt: TGTGCCAGCAGCTCGGACACCGAAAAACTGTTTTTT; CDR3aa: CASSSDTEKLFF
len: 14; v_gene: TRBV4-1; j_gene: TRBJ2-7; d_gene: TRBD2; abundance: many; CDR3nt: TGCGCCAGCAGCCCAGGCGGGGGCTCCTACGAGCAGTACTTC; CDR3aa: CASSPGGGSYEQYF
len: 16; v_gene: TRBV19; j_gene: TRBJ2-7; d_gene: TRBD1; abundance: once; CDR3nt: TGTGCCAGTAGTATGCGGACAGGGCCAAATCCCTACGAGCAGTACTTC; CDR3aa: CASSMRTGPNPYEQYF
len: 13; v_gene: TRBV4-1; j_gene: TRBJ2-7; d_gene: -; abundance: few; CDR3nt: TGCGCCAGCAGCCAAGATGTCTCCACCCATCGGTACTTC; CDR3aa: CASSQDVSTHRYF
len: 12; v_gene: TRBV20-1; j_gene: TRBJ1-5; d_gene: -; abundance: -; CDR3nt: TGCAGTGCCGAGGAGTCAGATCAGCCCCAGCATTTT; CDR3aa: CSAEESDQPQHF
len: 16; v_gene: TRBV7-8; j_gene: TRBJ1-6; d_gene: -; abundance: -; CDR3nt: TGTGCCAGCAGCTTAGGGCCGGTCTCCTATAATTCACCCCTCCACTTT; CDR3aa: CASSLGPVSYNSPLHF
len: 12; v_gene: TRBV25-1; j_gene: TRBJ1-2; d_gene: -; abundance: -; CDR3nt: TGTGCCAGCGATGGGGGCCGTCCGGGCTACACCTTC; CDR3aa: CASDGGRPGYTF
len: 14; v_gene: TRBV4-1; j_gene: TRBJ2-7; d_gene: TRBD2; abundance: many; CDR3nt: TGCGCCAGCAGCCTCCCGGGGGGGGGCTACGAGCAGTACTTC; CDR3aa: CASSLPGGGYEQYF
len: 19; v_gene: TRBV12-3/TRBV12-4; j_gene: TRBJ2-1; d_gene: -; abundance: -; CDR3nt: TGTGCCTGCAGTTTCTCGTCGGCCATACTGGACTTCTCCTACAATGAGCAGTTCTTC; CDR3aa: CACSFSSAILDFSYNEQFF
len: 16; v_gene: TRBV5-1; j_gene: TRBJ2-7; d_gene: TRBD2; abundance: few; CDR3nt: TGCGCCAGCAGCTTGGACAGGACTAGCCGGAACTACGAGCAGTACTTC; CDR3aa: CASSLDRTSRNYEQYF
len: 15; v_gene: TRBV5-1; j_gene: TRBJ2-7; d_gene: -; abundance: few; CDR3nt: TGCGCCAGCAGCTTGCGGCCGGACACAGCCTACGAGCAGTACTTC; CDR3aa: CASSLRPDTAYEQYF
len: 14; v_gene: TRBV5-1; j_gene: TRBJ2-2; d_gene: TRBD2; abundance: few; CDR3nt: TGCGCCAGCAGCGGCACTAGCGGCACCGGGGAGCTGTTTTTT; CDR3aa: CASSGTSGTGELFF
len: 15; v_gene: TRBV6-1; j_gene: TRBJ2-7; d_gene: TRBD2; abundance: few; CDR3nt: TGTGCCAGCACTAAAATGGCGGGGGACTCCTACGAGCAGTACTTC; CDR3aa: CASTKMAGDSYEQYF
len: 15; v_gene: TRBV6-7; j_gene: TRBJ2-4; d_gene: -; abundance: -; CDR3nt: TGTGCCAGCAGCCGCCCTTGGCTAGCCAAAAACATTCAGTACTTC; CDR3aa: CASSRPWLAKNIQYF
len: 13; v_gene: TRBV29-1; j_gene: TRBJ1-1; d_gene: -; abundance: few; CDR3nt: TGCAGCGTTGAGAGGACAAAGAACACTGAAGCTTTCTTT; CDR3aa: CSVERTKNTEAFF
len: 10; v_gene: TRBV29-1; j_gene: TRBJ2-7; d_gene: -; abundance: many; CDR3nt: TGCAGCGTTGAAGATCACGAGCAGTACTTC; CDR3aa: CSVEDHEQYF
len: 14; v_gene: TRBV20-1; j_gene: TRBJ2-7; d_gene: -; abundance: -; CDR3nt: TGCAGTGCGCCGGACCAGTCGAGCTCCTACGAGCAGTACTTC; CDR3aa: CSAPDQSSSYEQYF
len: 14; v_gene: TRBV29-1; j_gene: TRBJ2-3; d_gene: TRBD2; abundance: -; CDR3nt: TGCAGCGTTGAACTAGCGGGAGGGCTCGATACGCAGTATTTT; CDR3aa: CSVELAGGLDTQYF
len: 17; v_gene: TRBV4-1; j_gene: TRBJ2-1; d_gene: TRBD2; abundance: -; CDR3nt: TGCGCCAGCAGCCAAGACTCCGGGGCTAGCGGATACAATGAGCAGTTCTTC; CDR3aa: CASSQDSGASGYNEQFF
len: 14; v_gene: TRBV28; j_gene: TRBJ2-3; d_gene: TRBD1; abundance: many; CDR3nt: TGTGCCAGCAGTGGGACAGGGTGGCCGGATACGCAGTATTTT; CDR3aa: CASSGTGWPDTQYF
len: 17; v_gene: TRBV20-1; j_gene: TRBJ1-2; d_gene: -; abundance: -; CDR3nt: TGCAGTGCTAGAGCCCCCTCCGGGCCCCTTGAGGGGGATGGCTACACCTTC; CDR3aa: CSARAPSGPLEGDGYTF
len: 14; v_gene: TRBV7-6; j_gene: TRBJ2-7; d_gene: TRBD1; abundance: -; CDR3nt: TGTGCCAGCAGACCCGGACAGGGGGCGGTGGAGCAGTACTTC; CDR3aa: CASRPGQGAVEQYF
len: 14; v_gene: TRBV3-1; j_gene: TRBJ1-5; d_gene: -; abundance: -; CDR3nt: TGTGCCAGCAGCCAAGAAGGCAACAATCAGCCCCAGCATTTT; CDR3aa: CASSQEGNNQPQHF
len: 13; v_gene: TRBV12-3/TRBV12-4; j_gene: TRBJ1-5; d_gene: -; abundance: few; CDR3nt: TGTGCCAGCCGGGGGGGAGGCAATCAGCCCCAGCATTTT; CDR3aa: CASRGGGNQPQHF
len: 12; v_gene: TRBV28; j_gene: TRBJ2-7; d_gene: -; abundance: few; CDR3nt: TGTGCCAGCAGCTCCCTGGGGGCCCCTGGGGGGTTC; CDR3aa: CASSSLGAPGGF
len: 16; v_gene: TRBV12-3/TRBV12-4; j_gene: TRBJ2-5; d_gene: -; abundance: -; CDR3nt: TGTGCCAGCAGCCCTATCTCCCCGGGGAGCGGAGAGACCCAGTACTTC; CDR3aa: CASSPISPGSGETQYF
len: 14; v_gene: TRBV20-1; j_gene: TRBJ1-1; d_gene: -; abundance: -; CDR3nt: TGCAGTGCTAGAGATACAGGGCTCCACACTGAAGCTTTCTTT; CDR3aa: CSARDTGLHTEAFF
len: 15; v_gene: TRBV11-3; j_gene: TRBJ2-1; d_gene: -; abundance: few; CDR3nt: TGTGCCAGCAGCTTAAGCGCAGGGGACTGGAATGAGCAGTTCTTC; CDR3aa: CASSLSAGDWNEQFF
len: 12; v_gene: TRBV9; j_gene: TRBJ2-3; d_gene: -; abundance: many; CDR3nt: TGTGCCAGCAGTCCGAACACAGATACGCAGTATTTT; CDR3aa: CASSPNTDTQYF
len: 16; v_gene: TRBV20-1; j_gene: TRBJ1-6; d_gene: -; abundance: -; CDR3nt: TGCAGTGCTAGTGTAGCCAGGGAGATTCGTAATTCACCCCTCCACTTT; CDR3aa: CSASVAREIRNSPLHF
len: 13; v_gene: TRBV20-1; j_gene: TRBJ2-1; d_gene: -; abundance: -; CDR3nt: TGCAGTGCTAGAGATAGGGGGGGCAATGAGCAGTTCTTC; CDR3aa: CSARDRGGNEQFF